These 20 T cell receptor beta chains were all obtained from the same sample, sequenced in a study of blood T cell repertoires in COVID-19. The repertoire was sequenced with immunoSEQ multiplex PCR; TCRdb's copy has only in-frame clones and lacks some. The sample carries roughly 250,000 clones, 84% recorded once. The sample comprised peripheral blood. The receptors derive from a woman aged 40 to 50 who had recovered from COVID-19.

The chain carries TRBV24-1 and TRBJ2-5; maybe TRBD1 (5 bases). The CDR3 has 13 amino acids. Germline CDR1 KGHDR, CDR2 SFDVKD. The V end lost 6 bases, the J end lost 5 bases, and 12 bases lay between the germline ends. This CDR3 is CATSRRVGETQYF. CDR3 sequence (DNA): TGTGCCACCAGTCGCAGGGTCGGCGAGACCCAGTACTTC.

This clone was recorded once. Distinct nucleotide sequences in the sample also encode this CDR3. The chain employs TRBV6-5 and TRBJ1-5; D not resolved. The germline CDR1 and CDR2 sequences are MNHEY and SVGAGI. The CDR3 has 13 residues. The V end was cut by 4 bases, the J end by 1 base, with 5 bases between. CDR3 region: CASSLRSNQPQHF. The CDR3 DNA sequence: TGTGCCAGCAGTTTGAGAAGCAATCAGCCCCAGCATTTT.

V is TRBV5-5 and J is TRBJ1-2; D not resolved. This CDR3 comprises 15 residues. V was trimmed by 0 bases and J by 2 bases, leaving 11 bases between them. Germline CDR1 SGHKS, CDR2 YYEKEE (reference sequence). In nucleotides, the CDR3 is TGTGCCAGCAGCTTGGGAAATCACGGGAACTATGGCTACACCTTC. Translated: CASSLGNHGNYGYTF.

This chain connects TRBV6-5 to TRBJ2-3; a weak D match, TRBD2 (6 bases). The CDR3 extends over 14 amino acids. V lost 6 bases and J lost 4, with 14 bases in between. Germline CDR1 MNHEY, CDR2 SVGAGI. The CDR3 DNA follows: TGTGCCAGCAGCCAAGTGTCGGGGGCAGATACGCAGTATTTT. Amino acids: CASSQVSGADTQYF.

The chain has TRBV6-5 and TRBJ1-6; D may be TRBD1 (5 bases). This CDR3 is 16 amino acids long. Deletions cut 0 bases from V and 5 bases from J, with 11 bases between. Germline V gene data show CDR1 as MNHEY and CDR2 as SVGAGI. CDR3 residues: CASSYSYRKNNSPLHF. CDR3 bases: TGTGCCAGCAGTTACTCTTACAGGAAAAATAATTCACCCCTCCACTTT.

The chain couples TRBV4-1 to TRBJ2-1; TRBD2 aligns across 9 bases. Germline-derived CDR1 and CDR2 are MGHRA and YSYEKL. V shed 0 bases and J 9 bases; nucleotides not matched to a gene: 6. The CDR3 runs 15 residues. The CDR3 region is CASSQDSASGAEQFF. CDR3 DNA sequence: TGCGCCAGCAGCCAAGATTCGGCTAGCGGGGCTGAGCAGTTCTTC.

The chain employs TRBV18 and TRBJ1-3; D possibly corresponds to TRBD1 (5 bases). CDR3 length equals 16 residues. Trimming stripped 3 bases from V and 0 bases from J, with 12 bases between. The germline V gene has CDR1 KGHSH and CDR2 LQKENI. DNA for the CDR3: TGTGCCAGCTCACCGGGGGGGATCCGCTCTGGAAACACCATATATTTT. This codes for CASSPGGIRSGNTIYF.

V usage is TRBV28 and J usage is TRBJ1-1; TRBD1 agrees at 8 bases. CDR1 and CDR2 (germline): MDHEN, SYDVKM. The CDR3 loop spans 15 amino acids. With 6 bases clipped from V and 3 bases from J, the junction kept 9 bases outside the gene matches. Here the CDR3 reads CASRPGGGFYTEAFF. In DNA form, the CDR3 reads TGTGCCAGCAGACCAGGGGGCGGCTTTTACACTGAAGCTTTCTTT.

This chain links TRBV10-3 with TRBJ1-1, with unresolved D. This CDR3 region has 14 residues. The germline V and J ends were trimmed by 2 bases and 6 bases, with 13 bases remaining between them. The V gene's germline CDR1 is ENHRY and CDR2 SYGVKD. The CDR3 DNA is TGTGCCATCAGTGAGGGCACACGGGTCGCTGAAGCTTTCTTT. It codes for CAISEGTRVAEAFF.

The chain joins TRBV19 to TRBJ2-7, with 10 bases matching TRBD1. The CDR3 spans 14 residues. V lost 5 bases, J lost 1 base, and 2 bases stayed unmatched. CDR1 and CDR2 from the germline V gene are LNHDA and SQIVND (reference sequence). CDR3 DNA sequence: TGTGCCAGTAGTGCGGGACAGGGGTCCTACGAGCAGTACTTC. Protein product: CASSAGQGSYEQYF.

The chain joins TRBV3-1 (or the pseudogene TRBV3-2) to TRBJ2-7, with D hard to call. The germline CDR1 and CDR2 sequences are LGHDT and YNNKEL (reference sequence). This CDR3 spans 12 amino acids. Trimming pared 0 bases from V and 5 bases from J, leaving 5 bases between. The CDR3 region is CASSQDKNEQYF. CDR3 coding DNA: TGTGCCAGCAGCCAAGATAAAAACGAGCAGTACTTC.

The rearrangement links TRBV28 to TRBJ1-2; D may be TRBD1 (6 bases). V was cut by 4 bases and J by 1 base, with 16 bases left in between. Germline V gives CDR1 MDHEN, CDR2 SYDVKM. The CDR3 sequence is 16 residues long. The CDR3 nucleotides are TGTGCCAGCAGTTCAGGTCTGGACAGCATTAACTATGGCTACACCTTC. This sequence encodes CASSSGLDSINYGYTF.

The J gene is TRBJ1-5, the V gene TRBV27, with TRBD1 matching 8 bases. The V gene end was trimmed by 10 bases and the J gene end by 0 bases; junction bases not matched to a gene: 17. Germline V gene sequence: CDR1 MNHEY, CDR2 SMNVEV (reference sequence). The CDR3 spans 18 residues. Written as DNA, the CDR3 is TGTGCCACCAAGGGGGCCGGGACAGGCCCTTATAGCAATCAGCCCCAGCATTTT. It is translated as CATKGAGTGPYSNQPQHF.

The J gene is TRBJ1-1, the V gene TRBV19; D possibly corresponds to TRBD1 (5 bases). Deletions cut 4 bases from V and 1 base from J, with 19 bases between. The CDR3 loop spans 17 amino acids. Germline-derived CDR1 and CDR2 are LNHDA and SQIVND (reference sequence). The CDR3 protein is CASSSLRAISGNTEAFF. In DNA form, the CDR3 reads TGTGCCAGTAGTAGTCTCAGGGCTATCTCCGGGAACACTGAAGCTTTCTTT.

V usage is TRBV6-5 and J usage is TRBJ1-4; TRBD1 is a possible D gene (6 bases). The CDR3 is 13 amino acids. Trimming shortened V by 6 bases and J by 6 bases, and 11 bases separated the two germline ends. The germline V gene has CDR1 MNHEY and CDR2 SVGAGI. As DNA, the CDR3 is TGTGCCAGCAGAGCCCCAGGGGATGAAAAACTGTTTTTT. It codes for CASRAPGDEKLFF.

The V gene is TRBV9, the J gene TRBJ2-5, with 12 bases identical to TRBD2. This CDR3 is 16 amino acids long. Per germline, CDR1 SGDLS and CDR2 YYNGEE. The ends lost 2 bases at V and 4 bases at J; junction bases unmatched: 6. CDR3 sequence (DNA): TGTGCCAGCAGCGTCGGACTAGCGGGGCGCACAGAGACCCAGTACTTC. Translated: CASSVGLAGRTETQYF.

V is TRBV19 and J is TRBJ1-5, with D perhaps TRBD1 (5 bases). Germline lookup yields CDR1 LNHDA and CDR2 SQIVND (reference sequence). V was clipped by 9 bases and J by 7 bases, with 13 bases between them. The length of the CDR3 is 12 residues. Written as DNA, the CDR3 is TGTGCCAGCTGCTCAGGGTTGCAGCCCCAGCATTTT. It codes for CASCSGLQPQHF.

CDR3 sequence reads: CATSDLGGGFYEQYF. The CDR3 DNA reads TGTGCCACCAGTGATTTAGGGGGCGGTTTCTACGAGCAGTACTTC. The genes are TRBV24-1 and TRBJ2-7; 7 bases are shared with TRBD1. The CDR3 contains 15 residues. The junction had 5 bases not matched to a gene; V was cut back by 1 base and J by 3 bases. Germline V gene lookup returns CDR1 KGHDR and CDR2 SFDVKD.

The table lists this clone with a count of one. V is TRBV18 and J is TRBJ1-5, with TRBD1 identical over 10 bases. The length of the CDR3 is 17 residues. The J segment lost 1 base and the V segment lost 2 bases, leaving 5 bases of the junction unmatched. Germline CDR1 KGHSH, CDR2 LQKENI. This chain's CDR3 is CASSPGQGVGSNQPQHF. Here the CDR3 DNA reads TGTGCCAGCTCACCAGGACAGGGGGTCGGGAGCAATCAGCCCCAGCATTTT.

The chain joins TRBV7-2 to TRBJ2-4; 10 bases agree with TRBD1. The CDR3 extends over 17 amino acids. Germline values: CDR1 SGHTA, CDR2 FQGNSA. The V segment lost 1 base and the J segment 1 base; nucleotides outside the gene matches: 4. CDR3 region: CASSLGLGQGAKNIQYF. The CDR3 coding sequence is TGTGCCAGCAGCTTAGGGTTGGGACAGGGGGCCAAAAACATTCAGTACTTC.